These 26 T cell receptor beta chains originate from one sample sequenced in a study of T cells after yellow fever vaccination. TCRdb reprocessed the 5' RACE reads via MiXCR and lists one record per CDR3 protein. The sample has about 400,000 distinct CDR3 sequences, under 7.5% seen once. The sample here was PBMCs, taken 5 days after the yellow fever booster vaccination. All receptors derive from a man aged 25 to 45 who received the YFV17D yellow fever vaccine.

This clonotype was recorded many times. V gene TRBV20-1 combines with J gene TRBJ2-7; no reliable D call. V dropped 1 base and J dropped 4 bases, with 20 bases sitting between them. The CDR3 covers 16 residues. Germline loops: CDR1 DFQATT, CDR2 SNEGSKA (reference sequence). CDR3 protein: CSARVEGRGPRYEQYF. The DNA for the CDR3 is TGCAGTGCTAGAGTTGAAGGGCGCGGACCTCGATACGAGCAGTACTTC.

This clonotype showed up just a few times. The J gene is TRBJ2-5, the V gene TRBV10-1, with 7 bases identical to TRBD2. This CDR3 spans 15 amino acids. V was clipped by 2 bases and J by 4 bases; unmatched bases: 7. Germline CDR1 and CDR2: WNHNN and SYGVQD (reference sequence). The CDR3 DNA reads as TGCGCCAGCAGTGAGATCAGCGGGGCGCGAGAGACCCAGTACTTC. Translating it yields CASSEISGARETQYF.

This chain links TRBV10-3 with TRBJ2-7; TRBD2 aligns across 11 bases. V trimming: 4 bases; J trimming: 3 bases; junction bases outside the gene matches: 5. The germline V gene has CDR1 ENHRY and CDR2 SYGVKD. The CDR3 is made up of 15 amino acids. This chain's CDR3 is CAISVGTSGYYEQYF. DNA for the CDR3: TGTGCCATCAGTGTTGGGACTAGCGGATACTACGAGCAGTACTTC.

This clonotype has only a few counts. J is TRBJ2-1 and V is TRBV24-1; D not certain. Germline lookup yields CDR1 KGHDR and CDR2 SFDVKD. This CDR3 comprises 12 residues. The V gene lost 4 bases and the J gene lost 4 bases, with 4 bases spanning the gap. CDR3: CATSDRYNEQFF. In DNA form, the CDR3 reads TGTGCCACCAGTGACAGATACAATGAGCAGTTCTTC.

This clonotype showed up just a few times. The rearrangement uses TRBV20-1 and TRBJ1-2, with D unclear. Germline loops: CDR1 DFQATT, CDR2 SNEGSKA (reference sequence). The V gene lost 0 bases and the J gene lost 8 bases, with 19 bases spanning the gap. The CDR3 totals 15 residues. The CDR3 nucleotides read TGCAGTGCTAGAGAAAGTGGAGGGAACTTGGAAGGCTACACCTTC. Its translation is CSARESGGNLEGYTF.

This clonotype was counted ten times or more. The V gene is TRBV7-2, the J gene TRBJ2-3; 10 bases map to TRBD2. This CDR3 region has 16 residues. After removal of 5 bases from V and 4 bases from J, the junction contained 9 bases not matched to a gene. Germline assignment: CDR1 SGHTA and CDR2 FQGNSA. CDR3 bases: TGTGCCAGCAGCCTAGGGGCTAGCGGGAGATCAGATACGCAGTATTTT. Amino acids: CASSLGASGRSDTQYF.

This clonotype was detected ten times or more. The chain combines TRBV20-1 with TRBJ2-2; 16 nucleotides agree with TRBD2. This CDR3 region has 17 residues. Per germline, CDR1 DFQATT and CDR2 SNEGSKA (reference sequence). Trimming removed 3 bases from V and 4 bases from J; junction bases left unmatched: 5. The CDR3 sequence: CSARPGLAGGRTGELFF. The CDR3, as DNA: TGCAGTGCTAGGCCGGGACTAGCGGGAGGGCGCACCGGGGAGCTGTTTTTT.

This clonotype has just a few counts. The rearrangement joins TRBV24-1 to TRBJ2-1; the D gene is possibly TRBD2 (6 bases). CDR3 length equals 15 residues. Trimming pared 5 bases from V and 7 bases from J, leaving 17 bases between. Germline loops: CDR1 KGHDR, CDR2 SFDVKD. CDR3 protein: CATSGPSVEGNEQFF. CDR3 nucleotides: TGTGCCACCAGTGGCCCCTCGGTGGAGGGAAATGAGCAGTTCTTC.

In this sample, this clonotype turned up many times. The genes are TRBV7-2 and TRBJ2-1, with 11 bases aligning to TRBD2. V gave up 2 bases and J gave up 4 bases; unmatched junction bases: 4. CDR3 length equals 16 residues. Germline-derived CDR1 and CDR2 are SGHTA and FQGNSA. CDR3 protein: CASSLLLAGGYNEQFF. Written as DNA, the CDR3 is TGTGCCAGCAGCTTACTTCTAGCGGGGGGATACAATGAGCAGTTCTTC.

V and J are TRBV18 and TRBJ2-7; 9 bases are shared with TRBD2. With V trimmed by 6 bases and J by 2 bases, 11 bases remained unmatched. Germline-derived CDR1 and CDR2 are KGHSH and LQKENI. The CDR3 has 16 amino acids. The CDR3 sequence: CASSSNRGGVTYEQYF. The CDR3 nucleotides are TGTGCCAGCTCGTCCAACCGCGGGGGGGTCACCTACGAGCAGTACTTC.

The chain couples TRBV3-1 to TRBJ1-2; TRBD1 is a possible D gene (5 bases). Trimming took off 2 bases at V and 8 bases at J, with 15 bases between the two ends. Germline V gene sequence: CDR1 LGHDT, CDR2 YNNKEL (reference sequence). This CDR3 region has 14 residues. CDR3 loop: CASSQYEGRDGYTF. DNA for the CDR3: TGTGCCAGCAGCCAATACGAGGGCAGGGACGGCTACACCTTC.

This clonotype was recorded many times. This chain connects TRBV27 to TRBJ1-5; 11 positions agree with TRBD1. Germline lookup yields CDR1 MNHEY and CDR2 SMNVEV (reference sequence). Trimming removed 7 bases from V and 4 bases from J; junction bases left unmatched: 6. This CDR3 contains 15 residues. In nucleotides, the CDR3 is TGTGCCAGCAAACTGGACAGGGGGCTAAATCAGCCCCAGCATTTT. Translating gives CASKLDRGLNQPQHF.

This clonotype was seen many times. This chain links TRBV15 with TRBJ1-1; D not resolved. The CDR3 is 14 residues long. Per the germline V gene, CDR1 is LNHNV and CDR2 is YYDKDF (reference sequence). Trimming pared 4 bases from V and 5 bases from J, leaving 14 bases between. CDR3 bases: TGTGCCACCAGCATCCGGGTCCTGGGAACTGAAGCTTTCTTT. This sequence encodes CATSIRVLGTEAFF.

Regarding this clonotype: At one end, the junction sequence differs from germline, possibly due to a read error. This rearrangement joins TRBV4-3 to TRBJ1-5; a weak D match, TRBD1 (6 bases). CDR3 length: 15 amino acids. CDR1 is LGHNA, CDR2 YSLEER, per germline. The CDR3 protein is CASSQDPGGNHPQHF. CDR3 DNA: TGCGCCAGCAGCCAAGATCCTGGGGGCAATCACCCCCAGCATTTT.

This clonotype was recorded at least ten times. The rearrangement links TRBV29-1 to TRBJ2-7; tentative D call: TRBD2 (6 bases). This CDR3 is 13 amino acids long. The germline V gene encodes CDR1 SQVTM and CDR2 ANQGSEA. V dropped 5 bases and J dropped 3 bases, with 14 bases sitting between them. CDR3: CSVRSGADYEQYF. The CDR3, as DNA: TGCAGCGTTCGTAGCGGCGCGGACTACGAGCAGTACTTC.

The V and J genes are TRBV20-1 and TRBJ2-2, with D unclear. This CDR3 has 13 amino acids. Germline CDR1 reads DFQATT; CDR2 reads SNEGSKA (reference sequence). Deletions cut 0 bases from V and 8 bases from J, with 10 bases between. The CDR3 nucleotides read TGCAGTGCTAGAGATCCCGTGGGGGGGGAGCTGTTTTTT. Protein product: CSARDPVGGELFF.

This clonotype was counted many times. This chain links TRBV15 with TRBJ2-7; D call uncertain. CDR1 and CDR2 from the germline V gene are LNHNV and YYDKDF (reference sequence). Trimming took 3 bases from V and 3 from J, leaving 12 bases between them. There are 14 residues in the CDR3. Here the CDR3 DNA reads TGTGCCACCAGCAGGAACAAGAACGACTACGAGCAGTACTTC. This codes for CATSRNKNDYEQYF.

This clonotype occurred a few times. The chain is built from TRBV19 and TRBJ1-2; TRBD1 is a possible D gene (5 bases). V lost 5 bases, J lost 3 bases, and 10 bases lay in between. Germline loops: CDR1 LNHDA, CDR2 SQIVND (reference sequence). This CDR3 is built from 13 residues. In DNA, the CDR3 is TGTGCCAGTAGTCCCAGCAGGGACTATGGCTACACCTTC. This sequence encodes CASSPSRDYGYTF.

A few counts support this clonotype. The chain has TRBV7-2 and TRBJ1-1, with a possible D match to TRBD1 (5 bases). Trimming took off 3 bases at V and 1 base at J, with 12 bases between the two ends. This CDR3 has 15 amino acids. Germline CDR1 SGHTA, CDR2 FQGNSA. CDR3 coding DNA: TGTGCCAGCAGCTTGTCTCCGGGGCAGAACACTGAAGCTTTCTTT. It is translated as CASSLSPGQNTEAFF.

The table lists this clonotype with many counts. This chain connects TRBV20-1 to TRBJ2-5; D remains ambiguous. Trimming took off 3 bases at V and 2 bases at J, with 13 bases between the two ends. Germline lookup yields CDR1 DFQATT and CDR2 SNEGSKA (reference sequence). The CDR3 runs 14 residues. The CDR3 region is CSARRPQSQETQYF. In nucleotides, the CDR3 is TGCAGTGCTAGGAGGCCCCAATCTCAAGAGACCCAGTACTTC.

This clonotype was counted many times. The chain is built from TRBV9 and TRBJ2-7; 7 bases line up with TRBD2. V shed 6 bases and J 5 bases; nucleotides not matched to a gene: 5. Germline loops: CDR1 SGDLS, CDR2 YYNGEE. The CDR3 length is 12 residues. For the CDR3, the DNA is TGTGCCAGCAAAGGGGCGGGAGACGAGCAGTACTTC. It translates to CASKGAGDEQYF.

This chain joins TRBV7-3 and TRBJ2-1; no definite D call. The CDR3 covers 13 residues. V was pared by 5 bases and J by 9 bases, with 14 bases between. The germline gives CDR1 SGHTA, CDR2 FQGTGA. The CDR3 region has the DNA TGTGCCAGCAGCCTTCTTCCAGATGGTGAGCAGTTCTTC. Its translation: CASSLLPDGEQFF. The full variable domain, its missing parts supplied by reference TRBV7-3 and TRBJ2-1, is GAGVSQTPSNKVTEKGKYVELRCDPISGHTALYWYRQSLGQGPEFLIYFQGTGAADDSGLPNDRFFAVRPEGSVSTLKIQRTERGDSAVYLCASSLLPDGEQFFGPGTRLTVL.

Ten or more counts support this clonotype. This chain links TRBV21-1 with TRBJ2-3; the table calls TRBD1, which could not be checked here. TRBV21-1 is shown as a pseudogene. The CDR3 totals 14 residues. The CDR3 bases are TGTGCCAGCAGCAAAGCCCCGGTCACAGATACGCAGTATTTT. Translation gives CASSKAPVTDTQYF.

This clonotype was counted between two and nine times. J is TRBJ2-5 and V is TRBV15; 12 bases fit TRBD1. Germline CDR1 reads LNHNV; CDR2 reads YYDKDF (reference sequence). Trimming removed 3 bases from V and 2 bases from J; junction bases left unmatched: 4. This CDR3 contains 16 residues. The CDR3, as DNA: TGTGCCACCAGCAGCCCGGGACAGGGGGCTCAAGAGACCCAGTACTTC. It is translated as CATSSPGQGAQETQYF.

This clonotype was recorded a few times. V gene TRBV5-6 combines with J gene TRBJ2-3; either TRBD1 or TRBD2 may supply D (5 bases each). The CDR3 runs 14 residues. Trimming removed 6 bases at V and 4 bases at J, with 15 bases between. The germline V gene encodes CDR1 SGHDT and CDR2 YYEEEE. Here the CDR3 reads CASINGMGADTQYF. The CDR3 region has the DNA TGTGCCAGCATCAACGGTATGGGGGCAGATACGCAGTATTTT. The full variable domain, in which reference TRBV5-6 and TRBJ2-3 provide the parts outside the CDR3, is DAGVTQSPTHLIKTRGQQVTLRCSPKSGHDTVSWYQQALGQGPQFIFQYYEEEERQRGNFPDRFSGHQFPNYSSELNVNALLLGDSALYLCASINGMGADTQYFGPGTRLTVL.

This clonotype was found a few times. The chain links TRBV14 to TRBJ1-3, with a tentative D call TRBD1 (5 bases). The CDR3 is made up of 17 amino acids. Germline-derived CDR1 and CDR2 are SGHDN and FVKESK. V was trimmed by 5 bases and J by 1 base, leaving 18 bases between them. CDR3 DNA: TGTGCCAGCAGCGTTTTCACCGGGGCCGTTTCTGGAAACACCATATATTTT. Its translation is CASSVFTGAVSGNTIYF.